This TCR beta chain originates from a study of T cell clonality in common variable immunodeficiency. Study conclusions and caveats: CVID subjects had higher TCRbeta clonality than healthy controls, most marked in about a third.

The method was immunoSEQ multiplex PCR; TCRdb's version includes in-frame clones alone and lacks a portion of them. Recorded here are roughly 34,000 clones, none singletons. In germline, CDR1 is DFQATT, CDR2 SNEGSKA (reference sequence). V shed 2 bases and J 4 bases; nucleotides not matched to a gene: 7. This CDR3 contains 14 residues. Caucasian heritage predominated among both patients and controls. This clone was counted many times. Antigen: not known. From the germline J gene comes the end of the CDR3, since the read stops 3 residues before it. Sequenced material: peripheral blood mononuclear cells. This clonotype was sampled from a person aged 18-70 years in good health. The rearrangement links TRBV20-1 to TRBJ2-5; TRBD2 matches 7 bases. The CDR3 sequence is CSARMAGVRETQYF. The CDR3 bases that were read are TGCAGTGCTAGAATGGCGGGAGTCCGAGAGACC.